Below, 14 T cell receptor beta chains from the same sample are listed, as sequenced in a study of cytomegalovirus exposure and HLA in healthy donors. The primer mix had 60 Vbeta and 13 Jbeta primers. Sequenced by immunoSEQ multiplex PCR; TCRdb stores in-frame clones only, minus some. The table has 110,000 to 150,000 clones, about 64% seen once; the top ten hold roughly 4.7%. Sequenced material: PBMCs. These receptors originate from a man in his 60s in good health and CMV-seronegative.

J is TRBJ1-1 and V is TRBV7-8; possible D gene TRBD1, 6 bases. The germline V and J ends were trimmed by 5 bases and 1 base, with 14 bases remaining between them. Looked up from germline, CDR1 is SGHVS and CDR2 is FQNEAQ. The CDR3 is 15 amino acids. As DNA, the CDR3 is TGTGCCAGCAGCCGACAGGTAGACGAGAACACTGAAGCTTTCTTT. Translating gives CASSRQVDENTEAFF.

This chain uses TRBV10-1 with TRBJ2-7, with TRBD2 as a possible D gene (5 bases). Trimming cost V 8 bases and J 0 bases, with 14 bases left between them. The CDR3 is made up of 14 amino acids. The germline V gene encodes CDR1 WNHNN and CDR2 SYGVQD (reference sequence). CDR3 sequence: CASSLDGVSYEQYF. CDR3 DNA sequence: TGCGCCAGCTCCTTGGACGGGGTCTCCTACGAGCAGTACTTC.

The rearrangement links TRBV5-8 to TRBJ1-5, with D perhaps TRBD1 (5 bases). CDR1 and CDR2 (germline): SGHTS, YDEGEE. The CDR3 is 14 residues long. The V end lost 4 bases, the J end lost 3 bases, and 11 bases lay between the germline ends. CDR3 residues: CASSQGIANQPQHF. The CDR3 DNA is TGTGCCAGCAGCCAGGGTATTGCCAATCAGCCCCAGCATTTT. Together with reference TRBV5-8 and TRBJ1-5, the CDR3 gives the full variable domain: EAGVTQSPTHLIKTRGQQATLRCSPISGHTSVYWYQQALGLGLQFLLWYDEGEERNRGNFPPRFSGRQFPNYSSELNVNALELEDSALYLCASSQGIANQPQHFGDGTRLSIL.

This clone has only one observation. J is TRBJ2-3 and V is TRBV7-3, with TRBD2 identical over 9 bases. Germline-derived CDR1 and CDR2 are SGHTA and FQGTGA. The CDR3 sequence is 16 residues long. J lost 5 bases, V lost 1 base, and 7 bases had no gene match. This chain's CDR3 is CASSLNSGRSGDTQYF. DNA for the CDR3: TGTGCCAGCAGCTTAAACAGCGGGAGGTCGGGAGATACGCAGTATTTT. Full variable domain (outside the CDR3, taken from reference TRBV7-3 and TRBJ2-3): GAGVSQTPSNKVTEKGKYVELRCDPISGHTALYWYRQSLGQGPEFLIYFQGTGAADDSGLPNDRFFAVRPEGSVSTLKIQRTERGDSAVYLCASSLNSGRSGDTQYFGPGTRLTVL.

V usage is TRBV7-9 and J usage is TRBJ2-3; 7 bases agree with TRBD2. CDR1 and CDR2 from the germline V gene are SEHNR and FQNEAQ (reference sequence). This CDR3 is 13 amino acids long. J gave up 13 bases and V 6 bases, and 13 bases lay outside the gene matches. This chain's CDR3 is CASSVRSGLEEYF. For the CDR3, the DNA is TGTGCCAGCAGTGTCCGTAGCGGGCTCGAGGAGTATTTT.

The chain uses TRBV6-6 and TRBJ2-3, with 11 bases that match TRBD2. CDR1 and CDR2 (germline): MNHNY, SVGAGI (reference sequence). The V gene end was trimmed by 5 bases and the J gene end by 5 bases; junction bases not matched to a gene: 6. The CDR3 runs to 15 residues. CDR3 DNA sequence: TGTGCCAGCAGTCCCCTAGCGGGAGGTGGAGATACGCAGTATTTT. It is translated as CASSPLAGGGDTQYF.

This clone was detected a few times. The V and J genes are TRBV9 and TRBJ2-7; D remains unclear. With 0 bases removed from V and 6 bases from J, the gap between germline ends came to 10 bases. CDR1 SGDLS and CDR2 YYNGEE come from the germline V gene. This CDR3 comprises 13 residues. The CDR3 sequence: CASSVGTTLEQYF. DNA for the CDR3: TGTGCCAGCAGCGTAGGAACCACTCTCGAGCAGTACTTC.

This chain uses TRBV2 with TRBJ1-5; TRBD1 might be the D (5 bases). The CDR3 runs to 18 residues. V was trimmed by 4 bases and J by 3 bases, leaving 22 bases between them. Germline-derived CDR1 and CDR2 are SNHLY and FYNNEI. Written as DNA, the CDR3 is TGTGCCAGCAGTGTCCCTCGGGGGGGTACTAATGACAATCAGCCCCAGCATTTT. This sequence encodes CASSVPRGGTNDNQPQHF.

The chain has TRBV19 and TRBJ1-5, with 7 bases identical to TRBD1. The CDR3 runs to 16 residues. V lost 3 bases and J lost 7; bases outside the gene matches: 12. Per germline, CDR1 LNHDA and CDR2 SQIVND (reference sequence). The CDR3 is CASSIPFPDRWQPQHF. The DNA of the CDR3 is TGTGCCAGTAGTATCCCCTTCCCGGACAGGTGGCAGCCCCAGCATTTT.

This chain links TRBV10-3 with TRBJ1-3; 7 nucleotides line up with TRBD1. Germline V gives CDR1 ENHRY, CDR2 SYGVKD. V lost 3 bases, J lost 2 bases, and 4 bases stayed unmatched. The length of the CDR3 is 15 residues. The CDR3 DNA sequence: TGTGCCATCAGTGAAGGGCAGGGGGCTGGAAACACCATATATTTT. Its translation is CAISEGQGAGNTIYF.

This chain joins TRBV7-9 and TRBJ2-7; a possible D gene is TRBD2 (5 bases). V dropped 5 bases and J dropped 2 bases, with 16 bases sitting between them. Germline-derived CDR1 and CDR2 are SEHNR and FQNEAQ (reference sequence). This CDR3 comprises 15 residues. The CDR3 here is CASSPVGRATYEQYF. In DNA form, the CDR3 reads TGTGCCAGCAGCCCAGTCGGGCGGGCAACCTACGAGCAGTACTTC.

This clone has a handful of counts. The genes are TRBV4-1 and TRBJ2-7; 11 positions match TRBD2. Per the germline V gene, CDR1 is MGHRA and CDR2 is YSYEKL. V was pared by 1 base and J by 5 bases, with 13 bases of the junction left unmatched. This CDR3 is built from 18 residues. The CDR3 region is CASSQGLAGGPGRDEQYF. The CDR3 DNA sequence: TGCGCCAGCAGCCAAGGGCTAGCGGGAGGCCCAGGGAGGGACGAGCAGTACTTC.

This sequence joins TRBV9 and TRBJ2-5, with D perhaps matching TRBD2 (7 bases). V was shortened by 3 bases and J by 5 bases, with 14 bases between the two germline ends. Germline V gene data show CDR1 as SGDLS and CDR2 as YYNGEE. The CDR3 is made up of 14 amino acids. In nucleotides, the CDR3 is TGTGCCAGCAGCGAGGGGGGGAGCGAGGAGACCCAGTACTTC. Translation gives CASSEGGSEETQYF.

This rearrangement joins TRBV4-1 to TRBJ2-7; 8 nucleotides match TRBD1. Germline loops: CDR1 MGHRA, CDR2 YSYEKL. J gave up 3 bases and V 0 bases, and 13 bases lay outside the gene matches. The CDR3 spans 18 residues. CDR3 coding DNA: TGCGCCAGCAGCCAAGAGAGGGCCCGACGGACAGGGATCTACGAGCAGTACTTC. Residues: CASSQERARRTGIYEQYF.